This T cell receptor beta chain came from a study of T cell responses to AZD1222 COVID-19 vaccine (dated by TCRdb to the early 2020s). In the study overall: AZD1222 recipients whose second dose came at about 4 weeks and those whose second dose came at about 12 weeks were combined into one group, since spike-specific TCR depth and breadth did not differ between the two schedules. TCR sequencing covered about 230 trial participants: nearly 210 given two doses of AZD1222 and about 26 given two doses of MenACWY control vaccine. Enrollment into the trials was organized by age into subgroups of 18-55, 56-69 and 70-plus years, and those subgroups contained roughly 150, 30 and 60 TCR-sequenced participants, respectively. Overall study results and their limits: Participants were mostly white British and included more females than males, and it was suggested by the authors that clonal diversity may have been underestimated. Vaccine-associated CD4 TCRs spanned the whole spike protein, with dominant responses in regions 160-218 and 743-854. Conclusions about previously exposed vaccinees were limited because only a handful of AZD1222 recipients were SARS-CoV-2 seropositive at baseline. Nearly half of unique spike-specific TCRs reportedly recognized epitopes outside regions mutated in the B.1.351 and B.1.1.7 variants. Spike-specific TCR breadth and depth rose significantly after two AZD1222 doses compared with day 0 and with MenACWY recipients. In the small 56-69-year group, the increase in depth fell short of significance, most likely because of low power. Because no day 14 peak-response samples were available, the repertoires could be characterized only after the peak T cell response.

CDR1 MNHNS and CDR2 SASEGT are derived from the germline V gene. Deletion took 2 bases off V and 7 bases off J, with a span of 3 bases between the germline ends. Reading from cysteine to phenylalanine, the CDR3 counts 12 amino acids. Kept here is only the CDR3 DNA, which spans 36 bases and is read in frame from base 1. Turning to this clone: Its antigen is unknown. Base qualities are missing; no much larger clone stands one base away.

Per the publication, the time point label means: baseline before first vaccination. Vaccinee samples were obtained from the UK trials COV001 and COV002, which included a single-blind randomized controlled phase 2/3 trial of AZD1222 (ChAdOx1 nCoV-19) in healthy adults. For TCRbeta chain sequencing, PBMC samples were collected from trial participants at day 0 and at day 28 after the second dose. The CDR3 regions of human TCRbeta chains were subjected to immunosequencing. The study's own analysis went as follows. Repertoire TCRs were matched against a reference library of SARS-CoV-2-specific TCRs generated with the MIRA antigen-specificity platform. Breadth was defined as the fraction of unique TCRs that were SARS-CoV-2-associated, and depth was defined as the fraction of total T cells that were SARS-CoV-2-associated. Using the MIRA data, every spike-specific TCR was mapped to the spike region that the TCR reacted to and assigned to either a CD4 or a CD8 class. Log10-transformed breadth and depth values were compared by one-way ANOVA with Sidak's multiple comparisons tests. This is the immuneACCESS table as TCRdb keeps it, with only in-frame sequences that have V and J called. A part of the clones is gone; compared with another copy, unresolved V genes explain less than half, and the rest is unexplained. The DNA gave D and trimming, while V, J and clone size come from that table. For this sample there are about 94,000 clones; roughly 90% appear just once. The ten largest clones capture 10% to 15% of the sample.

The V gene is TRBV6-1 and the J gene is TRBJ1-6; too little of a D gene remains to name it. The sequences come from peripheral blood, collected on day 0 of AZD1222 vaccination. The clonotype comes from an adult in good health. The CDR3 region reads CASSEQNSPLHF. The nucleotide sequence reads TGTGCCAGCAGTGAACAGAATTCACCCCTCCACTTT.